This T cell receptor beta chain comes out of a study of tumor and adjacent non-tumor tissue in lung cancer. On the study more broadly: Histology: 12 adenocarcinoma, a couple of squamous cell carcinoma, 1 small cell lung cancer. Aged about 30 to 76 years, patients included nine to eleven men and 4 to 6 women with stage I to III disease.

This sample's RNA came from whole unsorted tissue. TCRbeta libraries were built with three rounds of nested PCR, modified from ARM-PCR. Via MiXCR, TCRdb re-called the multiplex PCR reads, giving one row per CDR3 protein. The sample shows about 200,000 distinct CDR3 sequences, 60% to 85% of them seen only once. There are 20 residues in the CDR3. The sample was lung tumor tissue. The rearrangement joins TRBV21-1 to TRBJ2-4; the D call of TRBD2 is as the table states it, not checked on the DNA. TRBV21-1 is labeled a pseudogene. The sequence came from a man aged 60-69 years with non-small cell lung cancer. CDR3 residues: CASIATDSGGHQEGKNIQYF. In DNA, the CDR3 is TGTGCCAGCATCGCCACCGATAGCGGGGGACACCAGGAAGGGAAAAACATTCAGTACTTC.